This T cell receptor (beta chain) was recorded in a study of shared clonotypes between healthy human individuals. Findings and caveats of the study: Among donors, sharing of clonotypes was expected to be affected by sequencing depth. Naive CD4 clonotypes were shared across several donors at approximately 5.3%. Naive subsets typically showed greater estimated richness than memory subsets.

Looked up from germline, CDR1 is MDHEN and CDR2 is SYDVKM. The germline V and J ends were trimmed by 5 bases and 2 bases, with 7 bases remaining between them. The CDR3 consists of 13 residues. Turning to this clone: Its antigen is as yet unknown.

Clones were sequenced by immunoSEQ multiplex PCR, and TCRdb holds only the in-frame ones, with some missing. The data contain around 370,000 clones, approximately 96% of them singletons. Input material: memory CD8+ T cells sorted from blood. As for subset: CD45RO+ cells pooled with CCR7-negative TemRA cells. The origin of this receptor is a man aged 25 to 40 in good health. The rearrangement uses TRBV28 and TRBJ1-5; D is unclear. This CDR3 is CASSLHRNQPQHF. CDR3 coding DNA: TGTGCCAGCAGTCTTCACCGCAATCAGCCCCAGCATTTT.